These 18 T cell receptor beta chains were all obtained from the same sample, sequenced in a study of T-cell memory formation after mild COVID-19. TCRdb recomputed calls from the 5' RACE reads with MiXCR, one row per CDR3 protein. Among about 320,000 distinct CDR3 sequences listed, 14% were seen once. The specimen was PBMCs or a T cell subset sorted from them (not recorded which). The receptors stem from a man aged 18 to 35 who had mild COVID-19 (a few samples of this study predate the infection). Cell type and time point are not known.

This clonotype has a count of ten or more. The chain employs TRBV12-3 or TRBV12-4 and TRBJ2-5, with TRBD1 identical over 7 bases. V lost 5 bases and J lost 5; bases outside the gene matches: 2. CDR3 length equals 12 residues. DNA for the CDR3: TGTGCCAGCAGTCGGGACAGTGAGACCCAGTACTTC. Translating it yields CASSRDSETQYF.

This clonotype was counted ten times or more. V and J are TRBV6-2 or TRBV6-3 and TRBJ2-2; D is unresolved. The CDR3 consists of 14 residues. Germline V gene data show CDR1 as MNHEY and CDR2 as SVGEGT. Trimming removed 3 bases at V and 5 bases at J, with 10 bases between. In DNA, the CDR3 is TGTGCCAGCAGTTATTGGTTGGGTACCGGGGAGCTGTTTTTT. Its translation is CASSYWLGTGELFF.

In its sample, this clonotype was seen a few times. This chain uses TRBV7-6 with TRBJ2-1; perhaps D is TRBD1 or TRBD2 (6 bases each). The CDR3 consists of 14 residues. Trimming took off 7 bases at V and 8 bases at J, with 18 bases between the two ends. The germline gives CDR1 SGHVS, CDR2 FNYEAQ. The CDR3 loop reads CASTLGWGAHEQFF. Here the CDR3 DNA reads TGTGCCAGCACCCTGGGGTGGGGGGCCCATGAGCAGTTCTTC.

The J gene is TRBJ1-1, the V gene TRBV29-1; TRBD1 might be the D (6 bases). Between the trimmed V and J ends, which lost 4 bases and 3 bases, there was a span of 12 bases. Germline values: CDR1 SQVTM, CDR2 ANQGSEA. The CDR3 extends over 13 amino acids. The CDR3: CSVVQQGDTEAFF. The DNA for the CDR3 is TGCAGCGTTGTTCAACAGGGAGACACTGAAGCTTTCTTT.

V is TRBV12-3 or TRBV12-4 and J is TRBJ2-6; no reliable D call. V lost 8 bases and J 6 bases, leaving 5 bases between the germline ends. The CDR3 is 11 residues long. The CDR3 nucleotides read TGTGCCAGCCTCACGGCCAACGTCCTGACTTTC. Translation: CASLTANVLTF.

The chain employs TRBV10-3 and TRBJ2-2; D is possibly TRBD1 or TRBD2 (5 bases each). The V end was cut by 4 bases, the J end by 1 base, with 10 bases between. This CDR3 comprises 15 residues. The V gene's germline CDR1 is ENHRY and CDR2 SYGVKD. DNA for the CDR3: TGTGCCATCAGTGCGGGACCTAGGAACACCGGGGAGCTGTTTTTT. It yields the protein CAISAGPRNTGELFF.

This clonotype was counted between two and nine times. The genes are TRBV7-2 and TRBJ2-3, with 9 positions matching TRBD2. This CDR3 comprises 16 residues. Looked up from germline, CDR1 is SGHTA and CDR2 is FQGNSA. Trimming cost V 4 bases and J 4 bases; bases outside gene matches: 9. In DNA form, the CDR3 reads TGTGCCAGCAGCTCGACGGGCGGGGGGGTTGCAGATACGCAGTATTTT. Protein sequence: CASSSTGGGVADTQYF. The entire variable domain, with the rest obtained from reference TRBV7-2 and TRBJ2-3, is as follows: GAGVSQSPSNKVTEKGKDVELRCDPISGHTALYWYRQSLGQGLEFLIYFQGNSAPDKSGLPSDRFSAERTGGSVSTLTIQRTQQEDSAVYLCASSSTGGGVADTQYFGPGTRLTVL.

The chain is built from TRBV11-2 and TRBJ2-2; D uncertain. The CDR3 runs to 15 residues. Trimming left V 3 bases short and J 4 bases short, with 12 bases between. Germline V gene sequence: CDR1 SGHAT, CDR2 FQNNGV. In DNA, the CDR3 is TGTGCCAGCAGCTTGGGGTGGATAGTCACCGGGGAGCTGTTTTTT. Translated: CASSLGWIVTGELFF. Combining the CDR3 with reference TRBV11-2 and TRBJ2-2 gives the whole variable domain EAGVAQSPRYKIIEKRQSVAFWCNPISGHATLYWYQQILGQGPKLLIQFQNNGVVDDSQLPKDRFSAERLKGVDSTLKIQPAKLEDSAVYLCASSLGWIVTGELFFGEGSRLTVL.

Many counts were recorded for this clonotype. The gene calls are TRBV4-1 and TRBJ1-1; D gene uncertain. The CDR3 extends over 14 amino acids. CDR1 MGHRA and CDR2 YSYEKL come from the germline V gene. Trimming cost V 4 bases and J 1 base, with 10 bases left between them. The CDR3 coding sequence is TGCGCCAGCAGCCTCGCCCCCGGGAACACTGAAGCTTTCTTT. Translation: CASSLAPGNTEAFF.

This clonotype was detected a few times. The chain uses TRBV7-9 and TRBJ1-1; a possible D gene is TRBD1 (5 bases). Germline-derived CDR1 and CDR2 are SEHNR and FQNEAQ (reference sequence). V lost 5 bases and J lost 4, with 17 bases in between. This CDR3 is 15 amino acids long. For the CDR3, the DNA is TGTGCCAGCAGCCTCCTTACCCCCGGGGGCACTGAAGCTTTCTTT. The encoded protein is CASSLLTPGGTEAFF.

This clonotype appeared a few times. The chain joins TRBV2 to TRBJ1-1; no firm D call. V was shortened by 4 bases and J by 0 bases, with 9 bases between the two germline ends. There are 14 residues in the CDR3. Germline V lookup: CDR1 SNHLY, CDR2 FYNNEI. The CDR3 nucleotides are TGTGCCAGCAGTGGAGTTACGGTGAACACTGAAGCTTTCTTT. It codes for CASSGVTVNTEAFF.

In its sample, this clonotype was seen a few times. DNA of the CDR3: TGTGCCAGTAGTATGACTAGCACCTACGAGCAGTACGTC. It translates to CASSMTSTYEQYV. The rearrangement joins TRBV19 to TRBJ2-7; 7 bases match TRBD2. Germline V gives CDR1 LNHDA, CDR2 SQIVND (reference sequence). The CDR3 is made up of 13 amino acids. With V trimmed by 3 bases and J by 2 bases, 1 base remained unmatched.

This clonotype was detected only a few times. V and J are TRBV7-2 and TRBJ2-7, with D hard to call. Trimming took 5 bases from V and 4 from J, leaving 9 bases between them. CDR1 is SGHTA, CDR2 FQGNSA, per germline. CDR3 length: 12 residues. CDR3 sequence reads: CASSRDRYEQYF. DNA of the CDR3: TGTGCCAGCAGCCGAGACCGATACGAGCAGTACTTC.

The chain has TRBV4-2 and TRBJ1-5, with a tentative D call TRBD1 (5 bases). CDR1 and CDR2 from the germline V gene are LGHNA and YNFKEQ. V was clipped by 0 bases and J by 7 bases, with 10 bases between them. This CDR3 spans 14 amino acids. The CDR3 here is CASSQDRGEQPQHF. The CDR3, as DNA: TGTGCCAGCAGCCAAGATAGGGGTGAGCAGCCCCAGCATTTT.

This clonotype was observed a handful of times. The chain has TRBV6-2 or TRBV6-3 and TRBJ2-1, with D unresolved. Germline-derived CDR1 and CDR2 are MNHEY and SVGEGT. V lost 8 bases to trimming and J lost 5 bases, with 13 bases between them. This CDR3 comprises 13 residues. The CDR3 DNA follows: TGTGCCAGCTTGGAACAGCTCAACAATGAGCAGTTCTTC. Translated, it gives CASLEQLNNEQFF.

The V call is TRBV20-1, the J call TRBJ1-5; 8 positions match TRBD1. Germline assignment: CDR1 DFQATT and CDR2 SNEGSKA (reference sequence). The CDR3 spans 13 residues. After removal of 6 bases from V and 6 bases from J, the junction contained 7 bases not matched to a gene. The DNA of the CDR3 is TGCAGTGCGAACAGGGGGGTCGGTCAGCCCCAGCATTTT. Translation: CSANRGVGQPQHF.

The chain recombines TRBV7-2 with TRBJ2-1, with 8 positions matching TRBD2. V lost 2 bases to trimming and J lost 10 bases; unmatched junction nucleotides: 10. The CDR3 is 15 residues long. Germline-derived CDR1 and CDR2 are SGHTA and FQGNSA. CDR3 protein: CASSLLPGGYREQFF. Here the CDR3 DNA reads TGTGCCAGCAGCTTACTCCCGGGGGGGTACCGAGAGCAGTTCTTC. Variable domain in full (rest from reference TRBV7-2 and TRBJ2-1): GAGVSQSPSNKVTEKGKDVELRCDPISGHTALYWYRQSLGQGLEFLIYFQGNSAPDKSGLPSDRFSAERTGGSVSTLTIQRTQQEDSAVYLCASSLLPGGYREQFFGPGTRLTVL.

The table lists this clonotype with many counts. The J gene is TRBJ2-7, the V gene TRBV6-6; D possibly uses TRBD1 or TRBD2 (7 bases each). Germline CDR1 MNHNY, CDR2 SVGAGI (reference sequence). The V end lost 4 bases, the J end lost 5 bases, and 18 bases lay between the germline ends. This CDR3 region has 15 residues. CDR3 DNA: TGTGCCAGCAGTTCCGCAGGGGGGGGCCGGAACGAGCAGTACTTC. It encodes CASSSAGGGRNEQYF.